This TCR beta chain was profiled in a study of CD8+ T cells in alopecia areata. Whole-study results and caveats: Relative to mice, TCR sharing across patients was less clear, a difference possibly HLA-related.

Once RNA had been extracted, it was reverse transcribed into cDNA to act as the sequencing template. Using immunoSEQ multiplex PCR, the repertoire was profiled, and TCRdb retains in-frame clones only, with some absent. This table has around 19,000 clones, 50% to 60% appearing once. Treatment here: oral pan-JAK inhibitor, 5-10 mg twice daily. Lesional scalp punch biopsies and peripheral blood were collected from alopecia areata patients. Concerning this clone itself: Its antigen is not known.

Trimming pared 2 bases from V and 3 bases from J, leaving 10 bases between. Germline loops: CDR1 WSHSY, CDR2 SAAADI. The CDR3 covers 14 residues. The chain joins TRBV10-2 to TRBJ1-2; D is ambiguous. Sequenced material: skin, taken at week 4, from a patient treated with tofacitinib. The sequence was obtained from a human donor with alopecia areata. The CDR3 spells CASSEMGADYGYTF. The DNA of the CDR3 is TGCGCCAGCAGTGAGATGGGAGCGGACTATGGCTACACCTTC.